This T cell receptor beta chain was identified in a study of long-term antiretroviral therapy in people with HIV. Whole-study results and caveats: Within the repertoire, clones expanded before ART were dominant at all time points.

Running of the v3.0 immunoSEQ assay took place at survey level. The assay was immunoSEQ multiplex PCR, and TCRdb's table has in-frame clones only and misses some. The sample consists of about 20,000 clones, around three quarters of them appearing once. This CDR3 contains 15 residues. The V gene's germline CDR1 is SGHRS and CDR2 YFSETQ. The V end was cut by 2 bases, the J end by 1 base, with 11 bases between. In regard to this clone: Its antigen is unknown.

The rearrangement links TRBV5-1 to TRBJ2-3; D may be TRBD2 (6 bases). This specimen was unsorted PBMCs, taken 2.9 years after starting antiretroviral therapy. The sequence was obtained from a woman in her 30s with HIV. CDR3 in DNA: TGCGCCAGCAGCTTTATGGCTAGCGGCACAGATACGCAGTATTTT. Its translation: CASSFMASGTDTQYF. The complete variable domain, with remaining parts taken from reference TRBV5-1 and TRBJ2-3, reads KAGVTQTPRYLIKTRGQQVTLSCSPISGHRSVSWYQQTPGQGLQFLFEYFSETQRNKGNFPGRFSGRQFSNSRSEMNVSTLELGDSALYLCASSFMASGTDTQYFGPGTRLTVL.